Given below is one T cell receptor beta chain in context. Its specificity is not known. The sample originates from a study of graft-versus-host responses after intestinal transplantation. Study-wide background: Recipients were given multivisceral, liver-intestinal, or isolated intestinal transplants. Each patient got anti-thymocyte globulin induction, then tacrolimus and steroids for two to four years. Findings and limits, study-wide: There were GvH clones found in recipient marrow, and some of them appeared first in ileum or blood. Declines in HvG clones occurring early post-transplant were associated with peak circulating GvH clone levels.

Generated by immunoSEQ multiplex PCR, the TCRdb table keeps only in-frame clones and is missing some. Of about 90,000 clones in the sample, over 85% are singletons; the top ten hold approximately 1.1%. Germline lookup yields CDR1 MNHEY and CDR2 SMNVEV (reference sequence). The CDR3 consists of 15 residues. The V gene lost 0 bases and the J gene lost 7 bases, with 13 bases spanning the gap. The sequencing used unstimulated CD8+ T cells sorted from spleen or lymph node cells, collected before transplant. The rearrangement joins TRBV27 to TRBJ2-1; TRBD1 is a possible D gene (6 bases). This TCR derives from a human donor who was the organ donor for an intestinal transplant. For the CDR3, the DNA is TGTGCCAGCAGTTTATCGATGGGGGCGTTTAATGAGCAGTTCTTC. Translating gives CASSLSMGAFNEQFF.